The next 15 T cell receptor beta chains were all read from a single sample in a study of T cell responses to AZD1222 COVID-19 vaccine. Sequencing used immunoSEQ multiplex PCR; TCRdb keeps in-frame clones, though not all of them. Of fewer than 95,000 clones in the sample, 91% were seen once. Specimen: peripheral blood, collected 28 days after the second AZD1222 dose. All receptors come from an adult who received the AZD1222 COVID-19 vaccine.

The chain recombines TRBV28 with TRBJ2-1, with 10 positions matching TRBD2. Germline CDR1 reads MDHEN; CDR2 reads SYDVKM. The V gene end was trimmed by 6 bases and the J gene end by 4 bases; junction bases not matched to a gene: 6. This CDR3 region has 15 residues. CDR3 sequence reads: CASRLSGRDYNEQFF. Here the CDR3 DNA reads TGTGCCAGCAGACTCAGCGGGAGGGATTACAATGAGCAGTTCTTC.

The chain combines TRBV6-5 with TRBJ2-5; D may be TRBD2 (5 bases). The CDR3 loop spans 12 amino acids. CDR1 and CDR2 from the germline V gene are MNHEY and SVGAGI. The V and J ends lost 4 bases and 5 bases respectively, with 8 bases between them. CDR3 amino acids: CASSSGGETQYF. The CDR3 region has the DNA TGTGCCAGCAGTTCAGGCGGGGAGACCCAGTACTTC.

The J gene is TRBJ2-3, the V gene TRBV6-5; 7 bases fit TRBD1. The CDR3 has 15 residues. V shed 6 bases, J shed 4 bases, and the junction held 10 bases outside the gene matches. The germline V gene has CDR1 MNHEY and CDR2 SVGAGI. The CDR3 sequence: CASRGDSRSPDTQYF. The CDR3 DNA follows: TGTGCCAGCAGAGGGGACAGTAGGTCCCCAGATACGCAGTATTTT.

The chain has TRBV7-9 and TRBJ2-5; maybe TRBD1 (6 bases). Germline V gene lookup returns CDR1 SEHNR and CDR2 FQNEAQ (reference sequence). V was trimmed by 5 bases and J by 1 base, leaving 14 bases between them. The CDR3 has 15 amino acids. This CDR3 is CASSRENRVQETQYF. CDR3 in DNA: TGTGCCAGCAGCCGCGAGAACAGGGTCCAAGAGACCCAGTACTTC.

This sequence joins TRBV6-2 or TRBV6-3 and TRBJ2-5; 7 bases agree with TRBD2. V was clipped by 2 bases and J by 2 bases; unmatched bases: 8. The germline gives CDR1 MNHEY, CDR2 SVGEGT. The CDR3 length is 16 residues. CDR3 residues: CASSYRGGGLQETQYF. The CDR3 DNA follows: TGTGCCAGCAGTTACCGGGGCGGGGGACTTCAAGAGACCCAGTACTTC.

In this sample, this clone is medium-sized. This rearrangement joins TRBV19 to TRBJ1-1; D remains ambiguous. V was cut by 0 bases and J by 1 base, with 9 bases left in between. The germline V gene encodes CDR1 LNHDA and CDR2 SQIVND (reference sequence). The CDR3 is made up of 15 amino acids. The CDR3 DNA follows: TGTGCCAGTAGTATAGAGGGAAGACAGAACACTGAAGCTTTCTTT. Encoded protein: CASSIEGRQNTEAFF.

This clone was seen once. This chain links TRBV5-4 with TRBJ2-7, with no clear D. Trimming stripped 0 bases from V and 4 bases from J, with 5 bases between. Germline loops: CDR1 SGHNT, CDR2 YYREEE (reference sequence). This CDR3 is built from 12 residues. DNA for the CDR3: TGTGCCAGCAGCTTGGAACGGTACGAGCAGTACTTC. It codes for CASSLERYEQYF.

The chain joins TRBV6-5 to TRBJ2-7; D call uncertain. The CDR3 has 14 amino acids. V was clipped by 6 bases and J by 2 bases, with 14 bases between them. Looked up from germline, CDR1 is MNHEY and CDR2 is SVGAGI. As DNA, the CDR3 is TGTGCCAGCAGGGGAAGGACCGTCACCTACGAGCAGTACTTC. It translates to CASRGRTVTYEQYF.

Details on this clone: Sequence at one end of the junction differs from germline and may be a read error. This chain connects TRBV4-1 to TRBJ2-1; 10 bases are shared with TRBD2. Germline loops: CDR1 MGHRA, CDR2 YSYEKL. The length of the CDR3 is 20 residues. The CDR3 sequence: CASSQVLKREGRGGYNEQFF. The CDR3, as DNA: TGCGCTAGCAGCCAAGTCCTCAAGCGGGAGGGACGGGGGGGATACAATGAGCAGTTCTTC.

The J gene is TRBJ2-7, the V gene TRBV10-3; TRBD1 aligns across 10 bases. V shed 7 bases and J 0 bases; nucleotides not matched to a gene: 6. Per the germline V gene, CDR1 is ENHRY and CDR2 is SYGVKD. The CDR3 consists of 15 residues. The chain's CDR3 is CAIKGTGEGSYEQYF. CDR3 in DNA: TGTGCCATCAAAGGGACAGGGGAGGGCTCCTACGAGCAGTACTTC.

J is TRBJ1-2 and V is TRBV28; D ambiguous. With 4 bases removed from V and 2 bases from J, the gap between germline ends came to 8 bases. The CDR3 is 13 residues long. Germline loops: CDR1 MDHEN, CDR2 SYDVKM. The CDR3 DNA follows: TGTGCCAGCAGTTCAGAGCGGAACTATGGCTACACCTTC. This encodes CASSSERNYGYTF.

The chain is built from TRBV9 and TRBJ1-6; 9 bases align to TRBD1. Germline CDR1 is SGDLS and CDR2 is YYNGEE. Losses at the gene ends were 0 bases for V and 8 bases for J; bases not matched to a gene: 0. The CDR3 is 14 residues long. CDR3: CASSVGQGDSPLHF. The CDR3 nucleotides read TGTGCCAGCAGCGTAGGACAGGGGGATTCACCCCTCCACTTT.

This clone has a single count. The CDR3: CASSLVGSGSPNEQFF. The CDR3 DNA is TGTGCCAGCAGCTTAGTGGGTAGCGGGAGTCCCAATGAGCAGTTCTTC. This chain joins TRBV7-2 and TRBJ2-1; 9 bases line up with TRBD2. Germline CDR1 reads SGHTA; CDR2 reads FQGNSA. The J segment lost 6 bases and the V segment lost 1 base, leaving 7 bases of the junction unmatched. The CDR3 consists of 16 residues.

The rearrangement uses TRBV5-1 and TRBJ1-1; 7 nucleotides match TRBD1. The CDR3 totals 13 residues. Per the germline V gene, CDR1 is SGHRS and CDR2 is YFSETQ. V shed 6 bases, J shed 1 base, and the junction held 3 bases outside the gene matches. This CDR3 is CASNGQENTEAFF. CDR3 in DNA: TGCGCCAGCAACGGACAGGAGAACACTGAAGCTTTCTTT.

The chain employs TRBV6-5 and TRBJ2-7; TRBD2 agrees at 8 bases. The ends lost 7 bases at V and 2 bases at J; junction bases unmatched: 10. The CDR3 spans 15 residues. Germline CDR1 and CDR2: MNHEY and SVGAGI. The CDR3 here is CASTLTSGRTYEQYF. The CDR3, as DNA: TGTGCCAGCACCCTCACTAGCGGACGGACCTACGAGCAGTACTTC.